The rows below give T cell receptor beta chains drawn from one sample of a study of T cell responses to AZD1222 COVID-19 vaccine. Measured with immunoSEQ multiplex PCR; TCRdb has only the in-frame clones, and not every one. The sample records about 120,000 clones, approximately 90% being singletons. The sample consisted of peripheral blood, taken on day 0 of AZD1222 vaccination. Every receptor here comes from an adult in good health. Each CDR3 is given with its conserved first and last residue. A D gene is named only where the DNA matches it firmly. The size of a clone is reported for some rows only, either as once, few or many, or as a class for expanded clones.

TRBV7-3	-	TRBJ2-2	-	TGTGCCAGCAGTTGGGCCACCGGGGAGCTGTTTTTT	CASSWATGELFF
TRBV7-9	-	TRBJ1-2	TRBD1	TGTGCCAGCAGCCCCCGGACAGGGGGAGAACACACCTTC	CASSPRTGGEHTF
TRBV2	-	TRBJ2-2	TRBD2	TGTGCCAGCAGACAGACTAGCTTGAGGGAGCTGTTTTTT	CASRQTSLRELFF
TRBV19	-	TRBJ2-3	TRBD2	TGTGCCAGTAGCCTCGGACTAGGGCCCACAGATACGCAGTATTTT	CASSLGLGPTDTQYF
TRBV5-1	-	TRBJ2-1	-	TGCGCCAGCAGCCCCGGAGAAGGGGGTTTCGGAACCTACAATGAGCAGTTCTTC	CASSPGEGGFGTYNEQFF
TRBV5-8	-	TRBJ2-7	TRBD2	TGTGCCAGCAGCACCCACGGGAGGGGCGCGAACTACGAGCAGTACTTC	CASSTHGRGANYEQYF
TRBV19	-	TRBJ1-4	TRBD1	TGTGCCAGTAGTACAACAGGGGGCACTGAAAAACTGTTTTTT	CASSTTGGTEKLFF
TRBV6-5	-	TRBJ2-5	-	TGTGCCAGCAGACGCTCAGGGGAGTGGGAGACCCAGTACTTC	CASRRSGEWETQYF
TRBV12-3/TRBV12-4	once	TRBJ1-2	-	TGTGCCAGCAGTTTTGAGGGGTACAGCTACACCTTC	CASSFEGYSYTF
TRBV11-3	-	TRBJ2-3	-	TGTGCCAGCAGCATTGACCACACAGATACGCAGTATTTT	CASSIDHTDTQYF
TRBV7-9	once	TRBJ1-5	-	TGTGCCAGCAGCTTAGCGAGAGCAGGGAAAAACAATCAGCCCCAGCATTTT	CASSLARAGKNNQPQHF
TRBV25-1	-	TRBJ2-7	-	TGTGCCAGCAGGAGTCTCTACGAGCAGTACTTC	CASRSLYEQYF
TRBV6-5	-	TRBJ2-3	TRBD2	TGTGCCAGCGGACCCTTGACTAGCGGCACAGATACGCAGTATTTT	CASGPLTSGTDTQYF
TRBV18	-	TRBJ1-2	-	TGTGCCAGCTCACCCCGGGAGTCCTATGGCTACACCTTC	CASSPRESYGYTF